This entry lists 2 T cell receptor beta chains sequenced from one sample in a study of shared clonotypes between healthy human individuals. Terminally differentiated effector memory CD45RA+ cells were left out of the naive CD8 fraction, which was CD45RO-negative and positively selected for CCR7. Only in-frame clones appear in the TCRdb table, and some are missing; sequencing was by immunoSEQ multiplex PCR. The data contain around 2,100,000 clones, about 95% of them singletons. Material: naive CD8+ T cells sorted from blood. These TCRs come from a man aged 18 to 29 in good health.

This CDR3 is CASSRAGGPNEQFF. As DNA, the CDR3 is TGTGCCAGCAGCAGAGCGGGGGGGCCGAATGAGCAGTTCTTC. The chain combines TRBV7-2 with TRBJ2-1; 10 bases are shared with TRBD2. The CDR3 length is 14 residues. V dropped 5 bases and J dropped 7; count of bases not matched to a gene: 5. Germline loops: CDR1 SGHTA, CDR2 FQGNSA.

This rearrangement joins TRBV9 to TRBJ2-3; D is ambiguous. There are 15 residues in the CDR3. Trimming took off 0 bases at V and 0 bases at J, with 8 bases between the two ends. Germline values: CDR1 SGDLS, CDR2 YYNGEE. CDR3 residues: CASSVGDRSTDTQYF. CDR3 bases: TGTGCCAGCAGCGTAGGAGACCGAAGCACAGATACGCAGTATTTT. Together with reference TRBV9 and TRBJ2-3, the CDR3 gives the full variable domain: DSGVTQTPKHLITATGQRVTLRCSPRSGDLSVYWYQQSLDQGLQFLIQYYNGEERAKGNILERFSAQQFPDLHSELNLSSLELGDSALYFCASSVGDRSTDTQYFGPGTRLTVL.